This T cell receptor (beta chain) was profiled in a study of T cell responses to AZD1222 COVID-19 vaccine. Study-wide points: Possibly, clonal diversity was underestimated; donors were largely white British and included more females.

This clone occurred a few times. What it binds is unknown. The CDR3 has 16 residues. Trimming took off 8 bases at V and 1 base at J, with 20 bases between the two ends. Germline V gene sequence: CDR1 SGHTA, CDR2 FQGNSA. The repertoire was sequenced with immunoSEQ multiplex PCR; TCRdb's copy has only in-frame clones and lacks some. In the table there are about 150,000 clones, around 85% of which are singletons. The sequencing used peripheral blood, collected on day 0 of MenACWY control vaccination. The clonotype was recovered from an adult in good health. This chain joins TRBV7-2 and TRBJ1-1; tentative D call: TRBD1 (6 bases). CDR3 DNA sequence: TGTGCCAGCGCGGATGAATACAGGGTGGGGAACACTGAAGCTTTCTTT. Amino acids: CASADEYRVGNTEAFF.